The 5 T cell receptor beta chains below come from one sample, sequenced in a study of Ad26.COV2.S vaccination and SARS-CoV-2 variants. As for treatment: roughly 20 received Ad26.COV2.S at low or high dose, single or two shots; about 5 received placebo; per-sample allocation not given. Samples analyzed were those drawn on day 63 after the first vaccine or placebo injection. TCRdb's table, derived via immunoSEQ multiplex PCR, lists solely in-frame clones and lacks some. This repertoire shows around 450,000 clones, around 90% found once; its top ten account for around 4.2%. The material sequenced was peripheral blood, taken in a trial of Ad26.COV2.S vaccine versus placebo. These receptors were obtained from a person between 18 and 59 years old who received the Ad26.COV2.S COVID-19 vaccine or a placebo.

V gene TRBV5-4 combines with J gene TRBJ2-7, with D tentatively TRBD1 (5 bases). CDR1 SGHNT and CDR2 YYREEE come from the germline V gene (reference sequence). V lost 4 bases and J lost 5, with 19 bases in between. The CDR3 has 15 residues. This chain's CDR3 is CASSGRFVQGHEQYF. CDR3 DNA sequence: TGTGCCAGCAGCGGACGGTTCGTCCAGGGCCACGAGCAGTACTTC.

V and J are TRBV7-9 and TRBJ2-6, with no clear D. The CDR3 runs to 14 residues. Germline-derived CDR1 and CDR2 are SEHNR and FQNEAQ (reference sequence). V gave up 3 bases and J gave up 2 bases, with 5 bases separating them. CDR3 sequence reads: CASSFPTGANVLTF. The DNA of the CDR3 is TGTGCCAGCAGCTTTCCCACTGGGGCCAACGTCCTGACTTTC.

This chain's CDR3 is CASVGQNTEAFF. In DNA form, the CDR3 reads TGTGCCAGTGTGGGACAGAACACTGAAGCTTTCTTT. V is TRBV28 and J is TRBJ1-1, with D possibly TRBD1 on 6 matching bases. The V and J ends lost 9 bases and 1 base respectively, with 9 bases between them. In germline, CDR1 is MDHEN, CDR2 SYDVKM. The CDR3 consists of 12 residues.

V gene TRBV11-2 combines with J gene TRBJ2-4; no definite D call. The germline gives CDR1 SGHAT, CDR2 FQNNGV. V shed 0 bases and J shed 0 bases, with 3 bases lying between them. This CDR3 contains 14 residues. CDR3 nucleotides: TGTGCCAGCAGCTTAGAACCAGCCAAAAACATTCAGTACTTC. Translating it yields CASSLEPAKNIQYF.

DNA for the CDR3: TGTGCCAGCAGCCAAGAGGGGACTAGTAGAGCCGGGGAGCTGTTTTTT. Translating it yields CASSQEGTSRAGELFF. The chain links TRBV7-2 to TRBJ2-2; 8 bases are shared with TRBD2. CDR3 length: 16 amino acids. Germline trimming cut 5 bases from V and 6 bases from J; bases unmatched to any gene: 11. Germline values: CDR1 SGHTA, CDR2 FQGNSA. The whole variable domain, filled in from reference TRBV7-2 and TRBJ2-2, reads GAGVSQSPSNKVTEKGKDVELRCDPISGHTALYWYRQSLGQGLEFLIYFQGNSAPDKSGLPSDRFSAERTGGSVSTLTIQRTQQEDSAVYLCASSQEGTSRAGELFFGEGSRLTVL.